The sequence of this T cell receptor (beta chain) was determined in a study of blood T cell repertoires in COVID-19. This clone was picked up one time. Per the authors' pipeline: From reference gene primer amplification, estimates of nucleated cell counts were derived. This table comes from immunoSEQ multiplex PCR, and its TCRdb copy is limited to in-frame clones, with some not included. The V and J calls and clone size were taken over from that table, and D and trimming were inferred from the DNA. The sample comprises over 200,000 clones, roughly 87% of which are singletons, and about a tenth rests with the top ten. Germline V gives CDR1 SNHLY, CDR2 FYNNEI. The CDR3 covers 16 residues. J lost 8 bases, V lost 6 bases, and 11 bases had no gene match. Participants' own reports of clinical history determined their cohort assignment.

The TCR originated in a man aged 30 to 39 who had recovered from COVID-19. V and J are TRBV2 and TRBJ2-3, with 13 bases matching TRBD2. The specimen was PBMCs or T cells enriched from blood (not recorded which). CDR3 residues: CASSQVLAGGRGTQYF. CDR3 nucleotide sequence: TGTGCCAGCAGCCAAGTACTAGCGGGGGGGCGGGGTACGCAGTATTTT.